The 22 T cell receptor beta chains below were found in one sample sequenced in a study of cytomegalovirus exposure and HLA in healthy donors (dated by TCRdb to 2015 to 2018). Receptor amplification or capture employed the immunoSEQ multiplex PCR assay. A mixture of 60 forward primers for TCR Vbeta segments and 13 reverse primers for TCR Jbeta segments was used in the multiplex PCR. The table comes from immuneACCESS by way of TCRdb, which keeps in-frame sequences with V and J called. Part of the clones is missing from these tables; in studies checked, under half for an unresolved V gene and the rest for unknown reasons. The sample yields under 200,000 clones; approximately 71% were counted once. The biggest ten clones account for 4.9% of the sample. Specimen: PBMCs. The receptors stem from a male donor in good health and CMV-seronegative.

V is TRBV6-5 and J is TRBJ2-5; 7 bases line up with TRBD2. CDR1 is MNHEY, CDR2 SVGAGI, per germline. J lost 3 bases, V lost 4 bases, and 2 bases had no gene match. The CDR3 length is 13 residues. The CDR3 DNA follows: TGTGCCAGCAGTTTAAGCGGGGAAGAGACCCAGTACTTC. This codes for CASSLSGEETQYF.

The chain combines TRBV6-5 with TRBJ1-5, with D possibly being TRBD1 (5 bases). Trimming cost V 4 bases and J 4 bases, with 14 bases left between them. From germline, CDR1 is MNHEY and CDR2 SVGAGI. This CDR3 region has 15 residues. DNA of the CDR3: TGTGCCAGCAGTTCAACAGACAGCTTTAATCAGCCCCAGCATTTT. This sequence encodes CASSSTDSFNQPQHF.

This chain connects TRBV7-3 to TRBJ2-6; the match to TRBD2 covers 7 bases. After removal of 2 bases from V and 2 bases from J, the junction contained 6 bases not matched to a gene. There are 17 residues in the CDR3. Germline V gene sequence: CDR1 SGHTA, CDR2 FQGTGA. Written as DNA, the CDR3 is TGTGCCAGCAGCTTAGGGGGGGGGAGCCCTGGGGCCAACGTCCTGACTTTC. It translates to CASSLGGGSPGANVLTF.

The genes are TRBV6-5 and TRBJ1-2; possible D gene TRBD1, 5 bases. V was cut by 2 bases and J by 7 bases, with 20 bases left in between. The length of the CDR3 is 16 residues. Per the germline V gene, CDR1 is MNHEY and CDR2 is SVGAGI. The CDR3 protein is CASSYAARGGAGGYTF. The DNA for the CDR3 is TGTGCCAGCAGTTACGCGGCCCGGGGGGGTGCGGGTGGCTACACCTTC.

The chain is built from TRBV5-5 and TRBJ2-7, with 9 bases identical to TRBD1. The CDR3 has 14 residues. The J segment lost 2 bases and the V segment lost 4 bases, leaving 4 bases of the junction unmatched. Germline V CDR1 and CDR2: SGHKS, YYEKEE (reference sequence). This CDR3 reads CASSTGQGPYEQYF. The CDR3 DNA is TGTGCCAGCAGCACAGGACAGGGGCCCTACGAGCAGTACTTC.

This clone has just a few counts. The chain carries TRBV6-4 and TRBJ2-3; 7 bases match TRBD2. V was clipped by 2 bases and J by 2 bases; unmatched bases: 4. The CDR3 loop spans 15 amino acids. Per the germline V gene, CDR1 is MRHNA and CDR2 is SNTAGT. CDR3 sequence: CASSDTGGTTDTQYF. The CDR3 DNA reads as TGTGCCAGCAGTGACACGGGGGGTACCACAGATACGCAGTATTTT.

This rearrangement joins TRBV4-2 to TRBJ2-3; 9 bases are shared with TRBD2. Germline CDR1 reads LGHNA; CDR2 reads YNFKEQ. The CDR3 has 17 amino acids. J was trimmed by 7 bases and V by 0 bases; bases with no gene match: 11. The CDR3 region is CASSQDPRSGGKNTQYF. In DNA form, the CDR3 reads TGTGCCAGCAGCCAAGATCCGAGGAGCGGGGGGAAGAATACGCAGTATTTT.

The chain joins TRBV27 to TRBJ2-1; 10 nucleotides agree with TRBD1. The V and J ends lost 4 bases and 9 bases, in that order; junction bases with no gene match: 6. From germline, CDR1 is MNHEY and CDR2 SMNVEV (reference sequence). This CDR3 has 14 amino acids. CDR3 in amino acids: CASSSDRDRGEQFF. CDR3 nucleotide sequence: TGTGCCAGCAGTTCTGACCGGGACAGGGGTGAGCAGTTCTTC.

This clone was counted once. The rearrangement joins TRBV5-4 to TRBJ2-1, with 7 bases matching TRBD2. After removal of 5 bases from V and 5 bases from J, the junction contained 4 bases not matched to a gene. Germline V CDR1 and CDR2: SGHNT, YYREEE (reference sequence). The CDR3 is made up of 13 amino acids. CDR3 sequence: CASRAGTNNEQFF. CDR3 nucleotide sequence: TGTGCCAGCAGAGCCGGGACTAACAATGAGCAGTTCTTC. The full variable domain, rest sourced from reference TRBV5-4 and TRBJ2-1, is ETGVTQSPTHLIKTRGQQVTLRCSSQSGHNTVSWYQQALGQGPQFIFQYYREEENGRGNFPPRFSGLQFPNYSSELNVNALELDDSALYLCASRAGTNNEQFFGPGTRLTVL.

The chain has TRBV7-2 and TRBJ1-5; the D is unclear. The CDR3 consists of 14 residues. The germline gives CDR1 SGHTA, CDR2 FQGNSA. Trimming left V 1 base short and J 6 bases short, with 10 bases between. The CDR3 DNA sequence: TGTGCCAGCAGCTTAGGTCCCGAGGTTCAGCCCCAGCATTTT. Protein sequence: CASSLGPEVQPQHF.

The rearrangement joins TRBV25-1 to TRBJ2-1; 8 bases are a match to TRBD1. The V segment lost 5 bases and the J segment 7 bases; nucleotides outside the gene matches: 7. The CDR3 consists of 14 residues. Germline values: CDR1 MGHDK, CDR2 SYGVNS. CDR3 region: CASSLQGARNEQFF. The CDR3 DNA follows: TGTGCCAGCAGTTTGCAGGGGGCGCGAAATGAGCAGTTCTTC.

J is TRBJ1-1 and V is TRBV25-1; D possibly corresponds to TRBD1 (5 bases). Trimming removed 3 bases at V and 1 base at J, with 12 bases between. The V gene's germline CDR1 is MGHDK and CDR2 SYGVNS. This CDR3 has 15 amino acids. CDR3 DNA: TGTGCCAGCAGTGATTGGGGGGGTCAGAACACTGAAGCTTTCTTT. Its protein product is CASSDWGGQNTEAFF.

There are a few counts of this clone. This chain connects TRBV7-9 to TRBJ1-1; TRBD1 agrees at 7 bases. V trimming: 5 bases; J trimming: 1 base; junction bases outside the gene matches: 7. The CDR3 has 15 amino acids. The germline V gene encodes CDR1 SEHNR and CDR2 FQNEAQ (reference sequence). The chain's CDR3 is CASSQTGTANTEAFF. As DNA, the CDR3 is TGTGCCAGCAGCCAAACCGGGACAGCGAACACTGAAGCTTTCTTT.

In DNA, the CDR3 is TGTGCCAGCAGCTCCCTCAGGGCCAAAAACATTCAGTACTTC. It is translated as CASSSLRAKNIQYF. This chain links TRBV7-9 with TRBJ2-4; D is ambiguous. V lost 4 bases, J lost 1 base, and 8 bases lay in between. CDR3 size: 14 residues. Per the germline V gene, CDR1 is SEHNR and CDR2 is FQNEAQ (reference sequence).

V is TRBV19 and J is TRBJ2-7; 9 bases match TRBD2. The J segment lost 4 bases and the V segment lost 3 bases, leaving 4 bases of the junction unmatched. CDR3 length: 14 amino acids. Germline-derived CDR1 and CDR2 are LNHDA and SQIVND (reference sequence). CDR3 sequence (DNA): TGTGCCAGTAGTATGACTAGCGGCTGGTACGAGCAGTACTTC. Protein sequence: CASSMTSGWYEQYF.

This clone turned up a few times. The chain has TRBV5-4 and TRBJ2-2; TRBD1 aligns across 9 bases. The V and J ends lost 4 bases and 4 bases, in that order; junction bases with no gene match: 11. Germline CDR1 reads SGHNT; CDR2 reads YYREEE (reference sequence). The CDR3 runs 17 residues. The DNA of the CDR3 is TGTGCCAGCAGCGCAGCATCGGGACAGGGAGCCACCGGGGAGCTGTTTTTT. It is translated as CASSAASGQGATGELFF.

The chain carries TRBV6-1 and TRBJ2-7, with TRBD1 matching 7 bases. The CDR3 loop spans 14 amino acids. Germline V lookup: CDR1 MNHNS, CDR2 SASEGT. The ends lost 6 bases at V and 2 bases at J; junction bases unmatched: 7. The CDR3 reads CASRDTGDPYEQYF. The DNA of the CDR3 is TGTGCCAGCAGGGATACAGGGGACCCCTACGAGCAGTACTTC.

This clone was seen a handful of times. V usage is TRBV9 and J usage is TRBJ2-1, with D maybe TRBD2 (6 bases). V lost 0 bases and J lost 4, with 14 bases in between. The CDR3 is 16 amino acids. Germline V gene lookup returns CDR1 SGDLS and CDR2 YYNGEE. The DNA of the CDR3 is TGTGCCAGCAGCGTAGGGTCCCTAGCGCGATACAATGAGCAGTTCTTC. Protein: CASSVGSLARYNEQFF.

The chain uses TRBV27 and TRBJ2-7, with a weak D call TRBD1 (6 bases). This CDR3 spans 13 amino acids. The V gene's germline CDR1 is MNHEY and CDR2 SMNVEV (reference sequence). V dropped 2 bases and J dropped 7 bases, with 12 bases sitting between them. Written as DNA, the CDR3 is TGTGCCAGCAGTTTAATGGGGGCCGGGGAGCAGTACTTC. This translates into CASSLMGAGEQYF.

The gene calls are TRBV19 and TRBJ1-5; 9 nucleotides line up with TRBD1. This CDR3 region has 14 residues. CDR1 is LNHDA and CDR2 is SQIVND in the germline V gene (reference sequence). The V gene end was trimmed by 7 bases and the J gene end by 4 bases; junction bases not matched to a gene: 5. The CDR3 coding sequence is TGTGCCAGTACCGCGACAGGGGGGAATCAGCCCCAGCATTTT. Its translation is CASTATGGNQPQHF. Using reference TRBV19 and TRBJ1-5 for the parts outside the CDR3, the full variable domain is DGGITQSPKYLFRKEGQNVTLSCEQNLNHDAMYWYRQDPGQGLRLIYYSQIVNDFQKGDIAEGYSVSREKKESFPLTVTSAQKNPTAFYLCASTATGGNQPQHFGDGTRLSIL.

This chain connects TRBV18 to TRBJ1-1; D is ambiguous. The CDR3 consists of 13 residues. V lost 6 bases and J 2 bases, leaving 10 bases between the germline ends. CDR1 is KGHSH, CDR2 LQKENI, per germline. CDR3 amino acids: CASSPTVNTEAFF. The CDR3 DNA is TGTGCCAGCTCCCCCACGGTAAACACTGAAGCTTTCTTT.

This rearrangement joins TRBV7-2 to TRBJ2-1; 8 nucleotides align to TRBD2. Germline values: CDR1 SGHTA, CDR2 FQGNSA. Germline trimming cut 4 bases from V and 4 bases from J; bases unmatched to any gene: 6. CDR3 length: 15 amino acids. CDR3 coding DNA: TGTGCCAGCAGCTCTCGGGGGGGGGCATACAATGAGCAGTTCTTC. As protein: CASSSRGGAYNEQFF.